The clone carrying this TCR beta chain appeared once. Its antigen is undetermined. These data originate in a study of T cell responses to AZD1222 COVID-19 vaccine. Study results and limitations: Baseline serostatus was positive in only six AZD1222 recipients. Donors in the cohort were predominantly white British and more often female, and clonal diversity was possibly underestimated. Only after the peak T cell response were repertoires sampled.

Between the trimmed V and J ends, which lost 3 bases and 7 bases, there was a span of 10 bases. CDR1 and CDR2 (germline): MNHEY, SMNVEV (reference sequence). CDR3 size: 13 residues. Only in-frame clones appear in the TCRdb table, and some are missing; sequencing was by immunoSEQ multiplex PCR. There are 90,000 to 150,000 clones in the sample; about 85% occur only once, and approximately 2.6% lies in the top ten. Sequences were derived from peripheral blood, sampled 28 days after the second AZD1222 dose. The sequence was obtained from an adult who received the AZD1222 COVID-19 vaccine. The chain combines TRBV27 with TRBJ1-5; D remains unclear. CDR3 loop: CASSFLAGQPQHF. CDR3 bases: TGTGCCAGCAGTTTTCTCGCAGGACAGCCCCAGCATTTT.